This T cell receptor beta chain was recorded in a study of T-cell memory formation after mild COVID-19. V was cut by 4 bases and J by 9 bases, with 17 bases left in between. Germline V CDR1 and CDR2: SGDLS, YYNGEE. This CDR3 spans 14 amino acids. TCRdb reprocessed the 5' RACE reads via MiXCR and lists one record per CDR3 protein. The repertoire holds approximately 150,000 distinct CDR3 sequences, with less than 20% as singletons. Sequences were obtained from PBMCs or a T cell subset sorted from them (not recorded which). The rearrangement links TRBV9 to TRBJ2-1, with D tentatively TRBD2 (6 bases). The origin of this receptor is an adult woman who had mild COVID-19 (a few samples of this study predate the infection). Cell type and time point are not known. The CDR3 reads CASSSSPGEREQFF. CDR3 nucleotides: TGTGCCAGCAGCTCCTCCCCGGGGGAGCGTGAGCAGTTCTTC.